A single sample gave rise to the 9 T cell receptor beta chains below, sequenced in a study of blood T cell repertoires in COVID-19. Here immunoSEQ multiplex PCR was the method, and the copy in TCRdb shows in-frame clones only, minus some. The sample shows hundreds of thousands of clones, roughly four fifths of them seen only once. The sample comprised peripheral blood. These receptor sequences come from a woman aged 45 to 65 who had recovered from COVID-19.

This clone has a single count. The gene calls are TRBV3-1 (or the pseudogene TRBV3-2) and TRBJ2-7, with a possible D match to TRBD1 (5 bases). The V end lost 4 bases, the J end lost 4 bases, and 14 bases lay between the germline ends. The CDR3 runs 14 residues. Germline loops: CDR1 LGHDT, CDR2 YNNKEL (reference sequence). As DNA, the CDR3 is TGTGCCAGCAGCCCCAGCAGGGCGGTTTACGAGCAGTACTTC. Translated: CASSPSRAVYEQYF.

The chain joins TRBV19 to TRBJ2-3; 10 bases fit TRBD2. Germline CDR1 LNHDA, CDR2 SQIVND (reference sequence). The CDR3 totals 14 residues. Losses at the gene ends were 1 base for V and 5 bases for J; bases not matched to a gene: 0. CDR3: CASSIGLAGDTQYF. The CDR3 nucleotides read TGTGCCAGTAGTATAGGACTAGCGGGAGATACGCAGTATTTT.

The V gene is TRBV28, the J gene TRBJ2-2; 7 bases are a match to TRBD1. CDR1 is MDHEN and CDR2 is SYDVKM in the germline V gene. The V gene end was trimmed by 5 bases and the J gene end by 4 bases; junction bases not matched to a gene: 7. The length of the CDR3 is 15 residues. CDR3 nucleotide sequence: TGTGCCAGCAGTACCGGACAGGCGGGCACCGGGGAGCTGTTTTTT. Its protein is CASSTGQAGTGELFF.

V usage is TRBV28 and J usage is TRBJ2-7; maybe TRBD1 (5 bases). The CDR3 consists of 13 residues. From germline, CDR1 is MDHEN and CDR2 SYDVKM. Trimming removed 5 bases at V and 3 bases at J, with 11 bases between. The CDR3 spells CASSPGQHYEQYF. For the CDR3, the DNA is TGTGCCAGCAGTCCCGGACAACACTACGAGCAGTACTTC.

CDR3 bases: TGTGCCAGCAGTCGCCCTCCAGGTCAGATGAACACTGAAGCTTTCTTT. Its protein product is CASSRPPGQMNTEAFF. The rearrangement joins TRBV6-2 or TRBV6-3 to TRBJ1-1; no clear D gene. The ends were cut back, 5 bases at V and 0 bases at J, with 16 bases in the middle. The germline CDR1 and CDR2 sequences are MNHEY and SVGEGT. The CDR3 spans 16 residues.

The CDR3 DNA follows: TGTGCCAGCAGTGAACGGCAGGGCACAGATACGCAGTATTTT. As protein: CASSERQGTDTQYF. V and J are TRBV6-4 and TRBJ2-3; D unresolved. Trimming removed 3 bases from V and 1 base from J, with 8 bases in between. Germline V gene sequence: CDR1 MRHNA, CDR2 SNTAGT. The CDR3 covers 14 residues.

This chain links TRBV24-1 with TRBJ2-1; 9 bases match TRBD2. Germline V gives CDR1 KGHDR, CDR2 SFDVKD. The CDR3 runs to 18 residues. Trimming cost V 7 bases and J 6 bases; bases outside gene matches: 18. CDR3 residues: CATSDIAGEPSSGNEQFF. For the CDR3, the DNA is TGTGCCACCAGCGATATAGCGGGAGAACCAAGTAGTGGCAATGAGCAGTTCTTC.

The chain joins TRBV5-3 to TRBJ1-5; TRBD1 might be the D (5 bases). TRBV5-3 has ORF status, its function being uncertain. The ends were cut back, 1 base at V and 4 bases at J, with 9 bases in the middle. This CDR3 contains 14 residues. Here the CDR3 reads CARSLFDRNQPQHF. The CDR3 coding sequence is TGTGCCAGAAGCTTGTTTGACAGAAATCAGCCCCAGCATTTT.

The CDR3 sequence: CASSLGPSGGENIQYF. Written as DNA, the CDR3 is TGTGCCAGCAGCTTAGGCCCTAGCGGGGGAGAAAACATTCAGTACTTC. This sequence joins TRBV7-2 and TRBJ2-4, with 10 bases that match TRBD2. The germline CDR1 and CDR2 sequences are SGHTA and FQGNSA. J gave up 5 bases and V 1 base, and 5 bases lay outside the gene matches. CDR3 size: 16 residues.